This T cell receptor beta chain was obtained from a study of blood T cell repertoires in COVID-19. Researchers sorted participants into cohorts using their self-reported clinical history. Germline V gives CDR1 KGHDR, CDR2 SFDVKD. Trimming at V came to 1 base and at J to 5 bases, leaving 4 bases not matched to a gene. CDR3 size: 18 residues. Original handling: Reference gene primer amplification gave nucleated cell count estimates. Profiling relied on immunoSEQ multiplex PCR, and the TCRdb table lists in-frame clones only, not all of them. For V, J and clone size, that table is used; D and trimming come from the DNA. The data contain 150,000 to 200,000 clones, approximately 80% of them singletons.

The chain carries TRBV24-1 and TRBJ2-1; TRBD2 aligns across 16 bases. The receptor comes from a man between 35 and 55 years old who had recovered from COVID-19. The sample taken for sequencing was PBMCs or T cells enriched from blood (not recorded which). This CDR3 is CATSDLGTSGGAHNEQFF. CDR3 bases: TGTGCCACCAGTGATTTAGGGACTAGCGGGGGGGCTCACAATGAGCAGTTCTTC.